The sequence of this TCR beta chain was determined in a study of CD8+ T cells in alopecia areata. Overall study context: In an open-label trial, patients got 5 to 10 mg tofacitinib twice daily.

Germline CDR1 LNHDA, CDR2 SQIVND (reference sequence). This CDR3 spans 13 amino acids. V lost 9 bases and J lost 0; bases outside the gene matches: 3. RNA was extracted and reverse transcribed into cDNA as the sequencing template. Using immunoSEQ multiplex PCR, the repertoire was profiled, and TCRdb retains in-frame clones only, with some absent. The top ten hold approximately 19% of the sample, which has 150,000 to 180,000 clones, approximately 53% seen once. This clone was seen a few times. Antigen: not known. Study outcomes and limitations: Relative to mice, TCR sharing across patients was less clear, a difference possibly HLA-related.

The researchers isolated CD4+ and CD8+ T cells from PBMCs by sorting. This clonotype originated in a human donor with alopecia areata. Specimen: CD8+ T cells sorted from blood, collected at week 0. The chain employs TRBV19 and TRBJ1-1, with TRBD1 matching 8 bases. Written as DNA, the CDR3 is TGTGCCAGCGGACAGGGAGTGAACACTGAAGCTTTCTTT. It codes for CASGQGVNTEAFF.